Below are 13 T cell receptor beta chains sequenced from a single sample in a study of response to subunit inactivated influenza vaccine. MiXCR, run by TCRdb on the RT-PCR reads, gives a single entry per CDR3 protein. The sample carries 550,000 to 800,000 distinct CDR3 sequences, 15% to 19% recorded once. The source was PBMCs from blood, collected 11 to 12 days after vaccination. All receptors come from a man in his fifties who received an inactivated influenza vaccine.

The rearrangement links TRBV20-1 to TRBJ2-7, with TRBD2 identical over 8 bases. Germline lookup yields CDR1 DFQATT and CDR2 SNEGSKA (reference sequence). The CDR3 loop spans 13 amino acids. J was trimmed by 6 bases and V by 4 bases; bases with no gene match: 8. CDR3 sequence: CSANGRAGGEQYF. CDR3 sequence (DNA): TGCAGTGCTAACGGGAGGGCCGGGGGCGAGCAGTACTTC.

This clonotype was recorded a few times. The rearrangement joins TRBV7-9 to TRBJ2-5; 9 bases line up with TRBD2. The CDR3 sequence is 16 residues long. Germline V gene data show CDR1 as SEHNR and CDR2 as FQNEAQ (reference sequence). Unmatched junction bases numbered 6, after V lost 0 bases and J lost 4 bases. CDR3: CASSLAVLAGRETQYF. The CDR3 nucleotides are TGTGCCAGCAGCTTAGCGGTGCTAGCGGGAAGAGAGACCCAGTACTTC.

This chain links TRBV6-5 with TRBJ2-7; D is possibly TRBD2 (5 bases). The germline CDR1 and CDR2 sequences are MNHEY and SVGAGI. The CDR3 length is 16 residues. V shed 2 bases and J shed 9 bases, with 23 bases lying between them. The CDR3 protein is CASSYLPGSGAWAQYF. CDR3 coding DNA: TGTGCCAGCAGTTACCTCCCCGGCAGCGGAGCCTGGGCGCAGTACTTC.

This clonotype was observed a handful of times. V and J are TRBV4-2 and TRBJ1-1; 7 bases align to TRBD1. Germline V CDR1 and CDR2: LGHNA, YNFKEQ. With 0 bases clipped from V and 0 bases from J, the junction kept 7 bases outside the gene matches. This CDR3 comprises 17 residues. CDR3 in amino acids: CASSQDRGTAMNTEAFF. CDR3 DNA: TGTGCCAGCAGCCAAGATCGGGGGACAGCAATGAACACTGAAGCTTTCTTT.

This clonotype was recorded many times. The chain uses TRBV12-3 or TRBV12-4 and TRBJ2-3; D is unresolved. The ends were cut back, 3 bases at V and 8 bases at J, with 9 bases in the middle. This CDR3 region has 12 residues. CDR3 loop: CASSFLAGTQYF. The DNA of the CDR3 is TGTGCCAGCAGTTTTCTTGCTGGTACGCAGTATTTT.

This clonotype was detected a few times. The chain recombines TRBV7-9 with TRBJ2-1, with D unresolved. The germline V gene encodes CDR1 SEHNR and CDR2 FQNEAQ (reference sequence). The CDR3 has 11 amino acids. V was cut by 4 bases and J by 8 bases, with 6 bases left in between. The CDR3, as DNA: TGTGCCAGCAGCTCCCACGATGAGCAGTTCTTC. Protein: CASSSHDEQFF.

The chain links TRBV4-2 to TRBJ1-3, with D hard to call. V lost 1 base and J lost 0, with 16 bases in between. This CDR3 contains 18 residues. Germline V CDR1 and CDR2: LGHNA, YNFKEQ. CDR3 DNA sequence: TGTGCCAGCAGCCAAGTCTTTGGCAGGCGAGACTCTGGAAACACCATATATTTT. As protein: CASSQVFGRRDSGNTIYF.

This clonotype was seen more than once but under ten times. V gene TRBV21-1 combines with J gene TRBJ1-1; no check of the table's D call, TRBD1, against the DNA was made. TRBV21-1 is annotated as a pseudogene. The CDR3 totals 14 residues. The CDR3 is CASSKGQGHTEAFF. CDR3 DNA sequence: TGTGCCAGCAGCAAAGGTCAGGGTCACACTGAAGCTTTCTTT.

This clonotype was detected ten times or more. The chain combines TRBV9 with TRBJ2-1; 7 bases align to TRBD2. CDR3 length: 13 amino acids. In germline, CDR1 is SGDLS, CDR2 YYNGEE. The junction had 4 bases not matched to a gene; V was cut back by 5 bases and J by 5 bases. Here the CDR3 DNA reads TGTGCCAGCAGTGCCGGGACTAACAATGAGCAGTTCTTC. This codes for CASSAGTNNEQFF.

The chain couples TRBV7-6 to TRBJ1-1; D unclear. Germline CDR1 SGHVS, CDR2 FNYEAQ. There are 14 residues in the CDR3. V shed 2 bases and J shed 1 base, with 8 bases lying between them. The DNA of the CDR3 is TGTGCCAGCAGCTTATGGGAGGCGAACACTGAAGCTTTCTTT. As protein: CASSLWEANTEAFF.

This clonotype was seen only a few times. The chain has TRBV20-1 and TRBJ2-3; D is unresolved. The V gene lost 2 bases and the J gene lost 1 base, with 7 bases spanning the gap. The germline gives CDR1 DFQATT, CDR2 SNEGSKA (reference sequence). The CDR3 has 13 amino acids. The DNA for the CDR3 is TGCAGTGCTAGAAACAGTGGCACAGATACGCAGTATTTT. It encodes CSARNSGTDTQYF.

The V and J genes are TRBV12-3 or TRBV12-4 and TRBJ1-5; 7 bases match TRBD1. V lost 6 bases and J lost 0; bases outside the gene matches: 8. CDR3 length: 16 amino acids. The CDR3 here is CASSRGQAVSNQPQHF. The CDR3 nucleotides read TGTGCCAGCAGCCGAGGACAGGCTGTTAGCAATCAGCCCCAGCATTTT.

This clonotype was recorded a few times. The chain couples TRBV2 to TRBJ2-7, with unresolved D. CDR1 is SNHLY and CDR2 is FYNNEI in the germline V gene. Trimming took off 3 bases at V and 6 bases at J, with 12 bases between the two ends. The CDR3 runs 13 residues. In DNA form, the CDR3 reads TGTGCCAGCAGTGAGCGAGGCAAGGGCGAGCAGTACTTC. Translated: CASSERGKGEQYF.